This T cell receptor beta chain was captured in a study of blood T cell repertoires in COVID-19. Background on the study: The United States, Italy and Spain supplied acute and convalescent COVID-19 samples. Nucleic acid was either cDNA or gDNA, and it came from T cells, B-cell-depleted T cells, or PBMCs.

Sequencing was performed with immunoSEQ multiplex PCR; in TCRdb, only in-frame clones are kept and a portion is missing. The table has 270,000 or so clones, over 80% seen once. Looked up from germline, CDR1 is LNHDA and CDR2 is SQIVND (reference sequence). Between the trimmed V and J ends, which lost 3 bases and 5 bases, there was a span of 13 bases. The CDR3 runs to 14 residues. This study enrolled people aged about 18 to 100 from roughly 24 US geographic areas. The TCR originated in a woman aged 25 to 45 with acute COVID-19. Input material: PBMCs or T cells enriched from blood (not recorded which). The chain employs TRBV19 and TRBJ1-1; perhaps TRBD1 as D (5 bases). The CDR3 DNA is TGTGCCAGTAGTATGCGTGGGGCAGGGACTGAAGCTTTCTTT. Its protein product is CASSMRGAGTEAFF.